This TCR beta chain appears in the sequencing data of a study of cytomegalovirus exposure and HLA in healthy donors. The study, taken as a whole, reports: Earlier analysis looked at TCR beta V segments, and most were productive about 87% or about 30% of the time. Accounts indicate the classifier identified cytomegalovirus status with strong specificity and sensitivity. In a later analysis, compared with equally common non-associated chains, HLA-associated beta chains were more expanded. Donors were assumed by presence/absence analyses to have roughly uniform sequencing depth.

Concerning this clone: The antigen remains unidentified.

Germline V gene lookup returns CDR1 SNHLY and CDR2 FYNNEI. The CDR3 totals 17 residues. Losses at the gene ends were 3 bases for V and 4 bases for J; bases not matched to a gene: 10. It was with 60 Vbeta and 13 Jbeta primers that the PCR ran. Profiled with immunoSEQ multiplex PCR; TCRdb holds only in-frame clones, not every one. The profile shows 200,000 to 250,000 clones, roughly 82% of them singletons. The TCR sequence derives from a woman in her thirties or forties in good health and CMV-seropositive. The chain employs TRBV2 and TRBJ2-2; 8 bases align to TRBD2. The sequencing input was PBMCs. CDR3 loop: CASSDRWRGAGTGELFF. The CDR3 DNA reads TGTGCCAGCAGTGATAGGTGGCGGGGGGCAGGCACCGGGGAGCTGTTTTTT. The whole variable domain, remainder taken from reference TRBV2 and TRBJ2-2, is EPEVTQTPSHQVTQMGQEVILRCVPISNHLYFYWYRQILGQKVEFLVSFYNNEISEKSEIFDDQFSVERPDGSNFTLKIRSTKLEDSAMYFCASSDRWRGAGTGELFFGEGSRLTVL.